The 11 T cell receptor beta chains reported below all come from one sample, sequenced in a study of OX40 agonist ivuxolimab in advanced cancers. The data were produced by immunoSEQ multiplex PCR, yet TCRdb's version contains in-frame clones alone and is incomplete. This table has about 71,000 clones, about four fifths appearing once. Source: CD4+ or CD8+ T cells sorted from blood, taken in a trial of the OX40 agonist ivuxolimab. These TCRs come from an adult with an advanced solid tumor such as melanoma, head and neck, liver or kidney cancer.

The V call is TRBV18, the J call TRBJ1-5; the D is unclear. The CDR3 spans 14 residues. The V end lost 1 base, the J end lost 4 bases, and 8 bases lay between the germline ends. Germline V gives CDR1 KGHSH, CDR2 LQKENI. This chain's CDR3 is CASSPQGLNQPQHF. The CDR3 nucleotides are TGTGCCAGCTCACCACAGGGTTTGAATCAGCCCCAGCATTTT.

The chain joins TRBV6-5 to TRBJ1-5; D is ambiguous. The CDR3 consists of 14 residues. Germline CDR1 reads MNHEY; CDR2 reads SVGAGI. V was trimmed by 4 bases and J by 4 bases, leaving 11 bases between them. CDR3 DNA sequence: TGTGCCAGCAGTTCTTTTGGTCGGAATCAGCCCCAGCATTTT. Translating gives CASSSFGRNQPQHF.

The CDR3 DNA reads as TGTGCCAGCAGTTACGGGGGGGCCAATGAGCAGTTCTTC. Protein sequence: CASSYGGANEQFF. The chain links TRBV27 to TRBJ2-1, with 8 bases matching TRBD2. Germline CDR1 MNHEY, CDR2 SMNVEV (reference sequence). The CDR3 is made up of 13 amino acids. V lost 4 bases and J lost 6; bases outside the gene matches: 2.

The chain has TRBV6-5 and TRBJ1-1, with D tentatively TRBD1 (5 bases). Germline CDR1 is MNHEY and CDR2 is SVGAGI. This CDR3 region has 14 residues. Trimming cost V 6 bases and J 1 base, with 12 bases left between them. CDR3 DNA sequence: TGTGCCAGCAGCCGAGACAGATGGAACACTGAAGCTTTCTTT. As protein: CASSRDRWNTEAFF.

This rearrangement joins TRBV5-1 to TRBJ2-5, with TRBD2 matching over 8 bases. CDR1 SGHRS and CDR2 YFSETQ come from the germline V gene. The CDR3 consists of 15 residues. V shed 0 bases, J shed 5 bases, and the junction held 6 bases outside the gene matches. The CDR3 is CASSLGRLAGETQYF. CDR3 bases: TGCGCCAGCAGCTTGGGAAGGCTAGCGGGTGAGACCCAGTACTTC.

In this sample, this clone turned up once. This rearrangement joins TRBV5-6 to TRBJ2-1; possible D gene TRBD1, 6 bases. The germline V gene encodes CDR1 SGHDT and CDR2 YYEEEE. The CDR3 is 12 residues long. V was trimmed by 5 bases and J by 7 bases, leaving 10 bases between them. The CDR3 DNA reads TGTGCCAGCAGGGGGGCCGGGAATGAGCAGTTCTTC. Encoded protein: CASRGAGNEQFF.

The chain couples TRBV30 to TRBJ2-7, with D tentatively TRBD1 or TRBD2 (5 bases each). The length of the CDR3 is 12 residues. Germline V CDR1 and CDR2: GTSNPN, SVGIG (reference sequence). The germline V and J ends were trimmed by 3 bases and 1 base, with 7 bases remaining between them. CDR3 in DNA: TGTGCCTGGAGGAGGGGTTCCTACGAGCAGTACTTC. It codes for CAWRRGSYEQYF. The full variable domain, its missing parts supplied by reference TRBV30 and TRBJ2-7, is SQTIHQWPATLVQPVGSPLSLECTVEGTSNPNLYWYRQAAGRGLQLLFYSVGIGQISSEVPQNLSASRPQDRQFILSSKKLLLSDSGFYLCAWRRGSYEQYFGPGTRLTVT.

The CDR3 sequence: CATGRQGLSGANVLTF. The CDR3 DNA is TGTGCCACCGGGAGACAGGGCCTTTCTGGGGCCAACGTCCTGACTTTC. This chain joins TRBV9 and TRBJ2-6; possible D gene TRBD1, 7 bases. The CDR3 covers 16 residues. V was trimmed by 9 bases and J by 1 base, leaving 17 bases between them. Germline CDR1 reads SGDLS; CDR2 reads YYNGEE.

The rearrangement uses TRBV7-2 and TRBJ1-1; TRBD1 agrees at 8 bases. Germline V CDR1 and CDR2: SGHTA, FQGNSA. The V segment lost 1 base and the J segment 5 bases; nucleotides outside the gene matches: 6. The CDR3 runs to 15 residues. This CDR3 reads CASSLVGQGRTEAFF. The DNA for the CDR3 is TGTGCCAGCAGCTTAGTAGGACAGGGCAGGACTGAAGCTTTCTTT. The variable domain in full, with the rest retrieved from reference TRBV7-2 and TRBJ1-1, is GAGVSQSPSNKVTEKGKDVELRCDPISGHTALYWYRQSLGQGLEFLIYFQGNSAPDKSGLPSDRFSAERTGGSVSTLTIQRTQQEDSAVYLCASSLVGQGRTEAFFGQGTRLTVV.

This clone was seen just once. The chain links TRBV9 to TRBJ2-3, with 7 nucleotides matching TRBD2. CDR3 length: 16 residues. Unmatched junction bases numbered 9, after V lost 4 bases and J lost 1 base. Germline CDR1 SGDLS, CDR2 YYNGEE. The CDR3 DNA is TGTGCCAGCAGCACCATAAGCGGGATACGCACAGATACGCAGTATTTT. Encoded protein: CASSTISGIRTDTQYF.

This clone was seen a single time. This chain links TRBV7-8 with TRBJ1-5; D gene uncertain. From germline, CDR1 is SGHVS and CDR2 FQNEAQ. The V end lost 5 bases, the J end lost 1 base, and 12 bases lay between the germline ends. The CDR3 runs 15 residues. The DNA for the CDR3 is TGTGCCAGCAGCCCGAATATCCTGAGCAATCAGCCCCAGCATTTT. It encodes CASSPNILSNQPQHF. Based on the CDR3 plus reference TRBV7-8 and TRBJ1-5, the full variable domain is GAGVSQSPRYKVAKRGQDVALRCDPISGHVSLFWYQQALGQGPEFLTYFQNEAQLDKSGLPSDRFFAERPEGSVSTLKIQRTQQEDSAVYLCASSPNILSNQPQHFGDGTRLSIL.